The next 5 T cell receptor beta chains were all read from a single sample in a study of cytomegalovirus exposure and HLA in healthy donors. PCR involved 60 Vbeta and 13 Jbeta primers. Produced via immunoSEQ multiplex PCR; TCRdb's table is partial and in-frame only. Among 180,000 or so clones, roughly 73% were seen once, and the ten largest hold about 8%. The sequenced material came from PBMCs. The receptors were gathered from a woman aged 40 to 55 in good health and CMV-seropositive.

The chain combines TRBV14 with TRBJ2-3; TRBD2 matches 10 bases. After removal of 4 bases from V and 4 bases from J, the junction contained 2 bases not matched to a gene. The CDR3 is 14 amino acids. CDR1 and CDR2 from the germline V gene are SGHDN and FVKESK. The CDR3 here is CASSPGLAPDTQYF. CDR3 in DNA: TGTGCCAGCAGCCCGGGACTAGCGCCAGATACGCAGTATTTT.

This rearrangement joins TRBV5-1 to TRBJ2-6; 8 bases fit TRBD1. After removal of 4 bases from V and 0 bases from J, the junction contained 9 bases not matched to a gene. The V gene's germline CDR1 is SGHRS and CDR2 YFSETQ. The CDR3 runs to 18 residues. The CDR3 sequence is CASSEMDRANSGANVLTF. For the CDR3, the DNA is TGCGCCAGCAGCGAAATGGACAGGGCAAACTCTGGGGCCAACGTCCTGACTTTC.

The chain joins TRBV10-3 to TRBJ2-1; 8 nucleotides align to TRBD1. Germline V gene sequence: CDR1 ENHRY, CDR2 SYGVKD. The CDR3 runs to 16 residues. V lost 3 bases to trimming and J lost 8 bases; unmatched junction nucleotides: 12. The CDR3 nucleotides are TGTGCCATCAGTGACCTGGACAGGGTAGGGACCCATGAGCAGTTCTTC. Translated: CAISDLDRVGTHEQFF.

The chain links TRBV28 to TRBJ2-7, with 9 nucleotides matching TRBD1. Losses at the gene ends were 3 bases for V and 6 bases for J; bases not matched to a gene: 9. The germline V gene has CDR1 MDHEN and CDR2 SYDVKM. CDR3 size: 15 residues. CDR3 residues: CASSLAGTGYPEQYF. CDR3 DNA: TGTGCCAGCAGTTTGGCGGGGACAGGGTACCCCGAGCAGTACTTC.

The V gene is TRBV9, the J gene TRBJ2-1; D remains unclear. Germline CDR1 and CDR2: SGDLS and YYNGEE. The CDR3 is 14 residues long. V was pared by 4 bases and J by 2 bases, with 10 bases between. In DNA form, the CDR3 reads TGTGCCAGCAGCCCCCAGAGCGCCTACAATGAGCAGTTCTTC. It encodes CASSPQSAYNEQFF. Together with reference TRBV9 and TRBJ2-1, the CDR3 gives the full variable domain: DSGVTQTPKHLITATGQRVTLRCSPRSGDLSVYWYQQSLDQGLQFLIQYYNGEERAKGNILERFSAQQFPDLHSELNLSSLELGDSALYFCASSPQSAYNEQFFGPGTRLTVL.